This T cell receptor beta chain came from a study of T cell responses to AZD1222 COVID-19 vaccine. The ends were cut back, 4 bases at V and 2 bases at J, with 15 bases in the middle. Germline CDR1 is SGHDT and CDR2 is YYEEEE. The CDR3 sequence is 15 residues long. The protocol was immunoSEQ multiplex PCR, while the TCRdb copy is restricted to in-frame clones and leaves out a portion. The sample includes some 100,000 clones, roughly 90% of them seen just once. About this clone itself: Its antigen is currently unknown.

Notes on the study in general: Donors were largely white British and mainly female; clonal diversity was possibly underestimated. Dominant at 160-218 and 743-854, vaccine-associated CD4 TCRs also spanned spike.

The chain couples TRBV5-6 to TRBJ2-5; D may match TRBD1 or TRBD2 (5 bases each). The specimen comprised peripheral blood, sampled 28 days after the second AZD1222 dose. This receptor was identified in an adult who received the AZD1222 COVID-19 vaccine. The CDR3 DNA sequence: TGTGCCAGCAGCCCCCGGGGACGGGGACAAGAGACCCAGTACTTC. It translates to CASSPRGRGQETQYF.